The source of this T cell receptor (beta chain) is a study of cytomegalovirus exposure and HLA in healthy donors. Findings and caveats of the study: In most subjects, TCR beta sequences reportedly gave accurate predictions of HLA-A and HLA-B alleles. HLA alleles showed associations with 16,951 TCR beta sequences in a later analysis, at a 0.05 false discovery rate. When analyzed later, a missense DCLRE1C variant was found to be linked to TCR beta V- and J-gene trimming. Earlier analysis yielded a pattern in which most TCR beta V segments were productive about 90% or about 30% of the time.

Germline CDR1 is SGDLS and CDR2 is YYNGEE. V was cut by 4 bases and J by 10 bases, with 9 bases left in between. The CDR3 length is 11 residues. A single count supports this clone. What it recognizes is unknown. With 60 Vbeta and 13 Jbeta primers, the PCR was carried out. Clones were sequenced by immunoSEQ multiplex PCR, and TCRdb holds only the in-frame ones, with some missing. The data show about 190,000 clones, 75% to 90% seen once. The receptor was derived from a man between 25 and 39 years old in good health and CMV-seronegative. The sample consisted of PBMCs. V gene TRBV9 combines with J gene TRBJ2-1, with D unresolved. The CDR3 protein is CASSITAEQFF. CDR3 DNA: TGTGCCAGCAGCATTACAGCCGAGCAGTTCTTC.